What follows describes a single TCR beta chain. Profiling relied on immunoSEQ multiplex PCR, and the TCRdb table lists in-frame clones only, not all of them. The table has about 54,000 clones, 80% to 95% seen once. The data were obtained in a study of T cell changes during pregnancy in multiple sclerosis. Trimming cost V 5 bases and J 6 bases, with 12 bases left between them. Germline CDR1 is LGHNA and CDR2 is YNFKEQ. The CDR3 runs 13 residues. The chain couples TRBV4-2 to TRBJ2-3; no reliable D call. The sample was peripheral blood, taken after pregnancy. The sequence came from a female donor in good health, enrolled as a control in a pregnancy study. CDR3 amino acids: CASSTRLSDTQYF. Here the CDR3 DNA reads TGTGCCAGCAGCACACGCCTGTCGGATACGCAGTATTTT.